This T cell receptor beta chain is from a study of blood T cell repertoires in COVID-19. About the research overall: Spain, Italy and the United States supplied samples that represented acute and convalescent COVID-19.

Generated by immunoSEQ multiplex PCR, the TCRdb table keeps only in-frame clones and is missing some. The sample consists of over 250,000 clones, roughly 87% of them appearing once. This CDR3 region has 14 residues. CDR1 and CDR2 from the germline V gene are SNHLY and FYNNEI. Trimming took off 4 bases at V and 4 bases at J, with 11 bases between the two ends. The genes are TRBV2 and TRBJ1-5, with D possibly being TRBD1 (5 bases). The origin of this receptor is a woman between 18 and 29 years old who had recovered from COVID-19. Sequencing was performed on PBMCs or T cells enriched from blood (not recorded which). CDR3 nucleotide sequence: TGTGCCAGCAGTGGGTCGGGGGAGAATCAGCCCCAGCATTTT. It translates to CASSGSGENQPQHF. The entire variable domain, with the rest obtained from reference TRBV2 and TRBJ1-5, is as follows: EPEVTQTPSHQVTQMGQEVILRCVPISNHLYFYWYRQILGQKVEFLVSFYNNEISEKSEIFDDQFSVERPDGSNFTLKIRSTKLEDSAMYFCASSGSGENQPQHFGDGTRLSIL.